Shown below are 25 T cell receptor beta chains from a single sample sequenced in a study of blood T cell repertoires in COVID-19. Assay used: immunoSEQ multiplex PCR; TCRdb lists only in-frame clones, some missing. The sample has about 210,000 clones, more than 80% seen once. What was sequenced was peripheral blood. The receptors derive from a woman of 80 years or more with COVID-19, enrolled during active disease.

Turning to this clone: Other nucleotide sequences from this sample produce the same CDR3. The chain carries TRBV3-1 (or the pseudogene TRBV3-2) and TRBJ1-1; D possibly corresponds to TRBD1 (6 bases). The ends were cut back, 4 bases at V and 2 bases at J, with 11 bases in the middle. The V gene's germline CDR1 is LGHDT and CDR2 YNNKEL (reference sequence). The CDR3 spans 14 residues. The CDR3 bases are TGTGCCAGCAGCCGAACAGGGCTAAACACTGAAGCTTTCTTT. Translating it yields CASSRTGLNTEAFF.

The J gene is TRBJ2-7, the V gene TRBV19; TRBD1 is a possible D gene (6 bases). The length of the CDR3 is 16 residues. The V end lost 5 bases, the J end lost 0 bases, and 17 bases lay between the germline ends. Germline V lookup: CDR1 LNHDA, CDR2 SQIVND (reference sequence). In DNA form, the CDR3 reads TGTGCCAGTAGTGCATACCACCTGGACAGCTCCTACGAGCAGTACTTC. Translating it yields CASSAYHLDSSYEQYF.

The chain couples TRBV18 to TRBJ1-2; 8 bases are a match to TRBD1. CDR1 and CDR2 from the germline V gene are KGHSH and LQKENI. The ends lost 3 bases at V and 8 bases at J; junction bases unmatched: 14. The CDR3 is made up of 16 amino acids. CDR3 DNA: TGTGCCAGCTCACCCGGGACAGGCGCGACCTTTAGCGGCTACACCTTC. It encodes CASSPGTGATFSGYTF.

The CDR3 nucleotides are TGTGCCAGCAGACAACTAGCGGACAATGAGCAGTTCTTC. The encoded protein is CASRQLADNEQFF. This chain joins TRBV28 and TRBJ2-1; 8 bases line up with TRBD2. Germline assignment: CDR1 MDHEN and CDR2 SYDVKM. This CDR3 comprises 13 residues. V lost 6 bases to trimming and J lost 5 bases; unmatched junction nucleotides: 3.

Comments on this clone: Distinct nucleotide sequences in the sample also encode this CDR3. The chain employs TRBV3-1 (or the pseudogene TRBV3-2) and TRBJ1-2; D remains ambiguous. The CDR3 loop spans 15 amino acids. Trimming pared 1 base from V and 1 base from J, leaving 10 bases between. CDR1 and CDR2 (germline): LGHDT, YNNKEL (reference sequence). CDR3: CASSQGGGVNYGYTF. In DNA form, the CDR3 reads TGTGCCAGCAGCCAAGGCGGCGGGGTTAACTATGGCTACACCTTC.

The rearrangement links TRBV18 to TRBJ1-2, with D possibly being TRBD1 (6 bases). There are 13 residues in the CDR3. The V gene lost 5 bases and the J gene lost 9 bases, with 16 bases spanning the gap. The germline V gene encodes CDR1 KGHSH and CDR2 LQKENI. This CDR3 is CASSKSGDGSYTF. The CDR3 DNA reads TGTGCCAGCTCAAAGTCAGGGGATGGTAGCTACACCTTC.

The chain has TRBV6-5 and TRBJ1-5; TRBD1 agrees at 8 bases. The CDR3 consists of 14 residues. With V trimmed by 6 bases and J by 9 bases, 10 bases remained unmatched. Germline values: CDR1 MNHEY, CDR2 SVGAGI. The CDR3 reads CASRIGQGGWPQHF. The CDR3 DNA sequence: TGTGCCAGCAGGATTGGACAGGGAGGTTGGCCCCAGCATTTT.

The chain couples TRBV28 to TRBJ1-1; TRBD1 aligns across 7 bases. V dropped 3 bases and J dropped 1; count of bases not matched to a gene: 2. This CDR3 has 14 residues. The V gene's germline CDR1 is MDHEN and CDR2 SYDVKM. In nucleotides, the CDR3 is TGTGCCAGCAGTTTGAGGGGGCAGAACACTGAAGCTTTCTTT. This codes for CASSLRGQNTEAFF.

This chain uses TRBV4-2 with TRBJ2-2, with D perhaps matching TRBD2 (5 bases). Germline values: CDR1 LGHNA, CDR2 YNFKEQ. Trimming shortened V by 4 bases and J by 7 bases, and 25 bases separated the two germline ends. CDR3 size: 18 residues. CDR3 protein: CASSPDRTSPVTGGELFF. The DNA of the CDR3 is TGTGCCAGCAGCCCGGACCGCACTAGTCCGGTCACGGGCGGGGAGCTGTTTTTT.

With regard to this clone: Its ends do not fully match the called genes, so a read error is possible. V usage is TRBV2 and J usage is TRBJ2-7; maybe TRBD1 (6 bases). The CDR3 covers 12 residues. Per germline, CDR1 SNHLY and CDR2 FYNNEI. CDR3 region: CASSDRGPSVDF. CDR3 nucleotide sequence: TGTGCCAGCAGTGACAGGGGCCCTTCGGTGGACTTC. The whole variable domain, filled in from reference TRBV2 and TRBJ2-7, reads EPEVTQTPSHQVTQMGQEVILRCVPISNHLYFYWYRQILGQKVEFLVSFYNNEISEKSEIFDDQFSVERPDGSNFTLKIRSTKLEDSAMYFCASSDRGPSVDFGPGTRLTVT.

This clone was found once. The chain recombines TRBV2 with TRBJ2-5; 9 positions match TRBD2. From germline, CDR1 is SNHLY and CDR2 FYNNEI. The CDR3 covers 16 residues. V dropped 7 bases and J dropped 0; count of bases not matched to a gene: 9. DNA for the CDR3: TGTGCCAGCACGAGGGGCCTAGCGGGGAACCAAGAGACCCAGTACTTC. This gives the protein CASTRGLAGNQETQYF.

Comment on this clone: This same CDR3 is encoded by further DNA sequences in the sample. This chain uses TRBV3-1 (or the pseudogene TRBV3-2) with TRBJ2-1, with D tentatively TRBD2 (6 bases). CDR1 LGHDT and CDR2 YNNKEL come from the germline V gene (reference sequence). Trimming took off 1 base at V and 9 bases at J, with 7 bases between the two ends. The CDR3 totals 12 residues. The CDR3 DNA follows: TGTGCCAGCAGCCAAGTGGGGGGTGAGCAGTTCTTC. Translated, it gives CASSQVGGEQFF.

The rearrangement links TRBV7-2 to TRBJ1-2; TRBD1 matches 7 bases. The V segment lost 2 bases and the J segment 6 bases; nucleotides outside the gene matches: 6. The length of the CDR3 is 14 residues. Germline V gives CDR1 SGHTA, CDR2 FQGNSA. The CDR3 protein is CASSLNRGFNGYTF. CDR3 in DNA: TGTGCCAGCAGCTTAAACAGGGGATTTAATGGCTACACCTTC.

This rearrangement joins TRBV6-5 to TRBJ2-7, with D tentatively TRBD1 (5 bases). The CDR3 sequence is 15 residues long. CDR1 and CDR2 (germline): MNHEY, SVGAGI. The V end was cut by 6 bases, the J end by 0 bases, with 15 bases between. CDR3 nucleotides: TGTGCCAGCAGCCTTGACAGTTATATCTCCTACGAGCAGTACTTC. Translation: CASSLDSYISYEQYF.

The chain uses TRBV5-1 and TRBJ2-3; TRBD1 matches at 9 bases. Unmatched junction bases numbered 9, after V lost 2 bases and J lost 2 bases. The germline V gene has CDR1 SGHRS and CDR2 YFSETQ. The CDR3 length is 17 residues. For the CDR3, the DNA is TGCGCCAGCAGCTTCCCCCCGGGACAGGGTCCCACAGATACGCAGTATTTT. Translated, it gives CASSFPPGQGPTDTQYF.

This clone was seen a single time. The chain links TRBV14 to TRBJ1-3; D gene ambiguous. The CDR3 runs to 13 residues. Germline lookup yields CDR1 SGHDN and CDR2 FVKESK. Deletions cut 10 bases from V and 0 bases from J, with 10 bases between. The CDR3 DNA is TGTGCCACCTCCAGGAACTCTGGAAACACCATATATTTT. Residues: CATSRNSGNTIYF.

The DNA of the CDR3 is TGTGCCAGCAGCTTACCTCGACTAGCGGGGGGTGCTAATGAGCAGTTCTTC. Its translation is CASSLPRLAGGANEQFF. This sequence joins TRBV11-2 and TRBJ2-1; 13 bases agree with TRBD2. CDR1 is SGHAT, CDR2 FQNNGV, per germline. There are 17 residues in the CDR3. V shed 2 bases and J 7 bases; nucleotides not matched to a gene: 8.

Details on this clone: One end of the junction fails to match germline, which may point to a read error. The chain couples TRBV7-7 to TRBJ2-2; the match to TRBD2 covers 9 bases. Germline V lookup: CDR1 SSHAT, CDR2 FNYEAQ (reference sequence). This CDR3 spans 16 amino acids. DNA for the CDR3: TGTGCTAGCAGCTTAGGGCTAGCGGGAATCACCGGGGAGCTGTTTTTT. Translated, it gives CASSLGLAGITGELFF.

This clone was detected a few times. The CDR3 nucleotides are TGTGCCAGCACGGTGGGCAGGGGGAGATACGAGCAGTACTTC. Translation: CASTVGRGRYEQYF. The chain employs TRBV2 and TRBJ2-7; TRBD1 matches at 7 bases. The V segment lost 7 bases and the J segment 4 bases; nucleotides outside the gene matches: 10. There are 14 residues in the CDR3. The germline V gene has CDR1 SNHLY and CDR2 FYNNEI.

The chain carries TRBV2 and TRBJ1-5; D unclear. The CDR3 is 14 residues long. Between the trimmed V and J ends, which lost 10 bases and 7 bases, there was a span of 20 bases. The germline CDR1 and CDR2 sequences are SNHLY and FYNNEI. Written as DNA, the CDR3 is TGTGCCACAAGCGGCGCCCTCCCGGGGCAGCCCCAGCATTTT. It translates to CATSGALPGQPQHF. Full variable domain (remainder filled in from reference TRBV2 and TRBJ1-5): EPEVTQTPSHQVTQMGQEVILRCVPISNHLYFYWYRQILGQKVEFLVSFYNNEISEKSEIFDDQFSVERPDGSNFTLKIRSTKLEDSAMYFCATSGALPGQPQHFGDGTRLSIL.

The V gene is TRBV2, the J gene TRBJ1-1, with D hard to call. V dropped 7 bases and J dropped 10 bases, with 19 bases sitting between them. CDR3 size: 13 residues. Germline CDR1 and CDR2: SNHLY and FYNNEI. CDR3 coding DNA: TGTGCCAGCACCGACACGCCCACTCGGGGAGCTTTCTTT. It yields the protein CASTDTPTRGAFF. The full variable domain, in which reference TRBV2 and TRBJ1-1 provide the parts outside the CDR3, is EPEVTQTPSHQVTQMGQEVILRCVPISNHLYFYWYRQILGQKVEFLVSFYNNEISEKSEIFDDQFSVERPDGSNFTLKIRSTKLEDSAMYFCASTDTPTRGAFFGQGTRLTVV.

This rearrangement joins TRBV7-2 to TRBJ1-1, with a weak D call TRBD1 (5 bases). The germline gives CDR1 SGHTA, CDR2 FQGNSA. The V gene lost 5 bases and the J gene lost 3 bases, with 13 bases spanning the gap. The CDR3 covers 14 residues. DNA for the CDR3: TGTGCCAGCAGCCCATCGGGGGATGACACTGAAGCTTTCTTT. It translates to CASSPSGDDTEAFF.

The rearrangement uses TRBV7-8 and TRBJ2-3; D ambiguous. From germline, CDR1 is SGHVS and CDR2 FQNEAQ. This CDR3 is built from 13 residues. V lost 5 bases to trimming and J lost 6 bases, with 12 bases between them. The CDR3: CASSPAWWDTQYF. CDR3 nucleotide sequence: TGTGCCAGCAGCCCCGCGTGGTGGGATACGCAGTATTTT.

The chain links TRBV7-2 to TRBJ2-1, with TRBD2 matching over 7 bases. With 6 bases clipped from V and 0 bases from J, the junction kept 5 bases outside the gene matches. CDR3 length: 15 residues. Looked up from germline, CDR1 is SGHTA and CDR2 is FQGNSA. The chain's CDR3 is CASRRGGPSYNEQFF. CDR3 nucleotides: TGTGCCAGCAGACGCGGGGGTCCCTCCTACAATGAGCAGTTCTTC.

This chain uses TRBV2 with TRBJ2-5; 7 nucleotides agree with TRBD2. The CDR3 spans 14 residues. J gave up 7 bases and V 6 bases, and 11 bases lay outside the gene matches. The germline CDR1 and CDR2 sequences are SNHLY and FYNNEI. Written as DNA, the CDR3 is TGTGCCAGCAGGACGGGGGGACTACCCGGGACCCAGTACTTC. This gives the protein CASRTGGLPGTQYF.